The 19 T cell receptor beta chains presented below share a single source sample, sequenced in a study of blood T cells in healthy people across ages. Primers used in a second PCR of about 7 to 12 cycles were a sample-barcoded 5' primer and a J-beta primer mix. TCRdb fed the 5' RACE reads into MiXCR, producing one record per CDR3 protein. The profile shows approximately 1,700,000 distinct CDR3 sequences, 35% to 50% of them singletons. Sequencing input: blood. All receptors derive from a human donor in good health.

This clonotype was seen a few times. This chain links TRBV12-3 or TRBV12-4 with TRBJ2-3, with 10 bases matching TRBD1. Trimming at V came to 5 bases and at J to 6 bases, leaving 11 bases not matched to a gene. The CDR3 loop spans 16 amino acids. CDR3: CASSPWDDRGQDTQYF. CDR3 DNA sequence: TGTGCCAGCAGTCCTTGGGACGACAGGGGGCAGGATACGCAGTATTTT.

The J gene is TRBJ1-2, the V gene TRBV27; D unresolved. V was clipped by 6 bases and J by 2 bases, with 19 bases between them. Per germline, CDR1 MNHEY and CDR2 SMNVEV (reference sequence). CDR3 length equals 16 residues. This CDR3 is CASSPDLGRANYGYTF. The CDR3, as DNA: TGTGCCAGCAGCCCTGACTTGGGGAGGGCGAACTATGGCTACACCTTC.

This clonotype was seen a few times. The chain is built from TRBV5-1 and TRBJ1-6, with D perhaps matching TRBD1 (6 bases). The germline gives CDR1 SGHRS, CDR2 YFSETQ. The CDR3 totals 14 residues. Trimming removed 4 bases from V and 7 bases from J, with 12 bases in between. The CDR3 DNA reads as TGCGCCAGCAGCCAAGGACAGAGCAATTCACCCCTCCACTTT. Residues: CASSQGQSNSPLHF.

This chain links TRBV4-1 with TRBJ1-5, with unresolved D. This CDR3 is built from 13 residues. V lost 0 bases and J lost 10, with 10 bases in between. From germline, CDR1 is MGHRA and CDR2 YSYEKL. CDR3 in amino acids: CASSQDLSHPQHF. The CDR3 DNA reads as TGCGCCAGCAGCCAAGATCTAAGTCACCCCCAGCATTTT.

This chain uses TRBV15 with TRBJ1-1; 8 bases are shared with TRBD1. Trimming at V came to 4 bases and at J to 2 bases, leaving 3 bases not matched to a gene. The CDR3 consists of 14 residues. Germline CDR1 and CDR2: LNHNV and YYDKDF (reference sequence). This CDR3 reads CATSIGQGNTEAFF. CDR3 coding DNA: TGTGCCACCAGCATTGGACAGGGAAACACTGAAGCTTTCTTT.

This clonotype was found many times. The chain is built from TRBV20-1 and TRBJ2-7, with 10 bases identical to TRBD2. Germline V gene sequence: CDR1 DFQATT, CDR2 SNEGSKA (reference sequence). This CDR3 contains 15 residues. After removal of 1 base from V and 7 bases from J, the junction contained 10 bases not matched to a gene. CDR3 in amino acids: CSARGLAGEIREQYF. CDR3 nucleotide sequence: TGCAGTGCTAGAGGGCTAGCGGGGGAAATTCGGGAGCAGTACTTC.

This clonotype was counted a few times. V is TRBV27 and J is TRBJ1-2, with 10 bases matching TRBD1. CDR1 and CDR2 from the germline V gene are MNHEY and SMNVEV (reference sequence). CDR3 length equals 16 residues. The ends lost 0 bases at V and 8 bases at J; junction bases unmatched: 9. CDR3: CASSLSEDRGLSGYTF. As DNA, the CDR3 is TGTGCCAGCAGTTTATCCGAAGACAGGGGGCTAAGCGGCTACACCTTC.

Points on this clonotype: This CDR3 is missing its conserved last phenylalanine or tryptophan, likely due to a read error. The chain couples TRBV20-1 to TRBJ2-1; the match to TRBD2 covers 8 bases. The CDR3 runs to 11 residues. CDR1 and CDR2 from the germline V gene are DFQATT and SNEGSKA (reference sequence). CDR3 amino acids: CRLAEINEQFC. The DNA for the CDR3 is TGCAGACTAGCGGAGATCAATGAGCAGTTCTGC.

This rearrangement joins TRBV29-1 to TRBJ2-5; 12 nucleotides match TRBD2. CDR1 SQVTM and CDR2 ANQGSEA come from the germline V gene. The ends lost 5 bases at V and 4 bases at J; junction bases unmatched: 11. This CDR3 is built from 16 residues. CDR3 protein: CSVWTSGVSWGETQYF. The CDR3 DNA follows: TGCAGCGTTTGGACTAGCGGGGTTTCCTGGGGAGAGACCCAGTACTTC.

This clonotype was found a few times. The genes are TRBV15 and TRBJ2-7; 7 nucleotides agree with TRBD1. Per germline, CDR1 LNHNV and CDR2 YYDKDF (reference sequence). This CDR3 has 18 amino acids. V shed 0 bases, J shed 2 bases, and the junction held 13 bases outside the gene matches. The DNA for the CDR3 is TGTGCCACCAGCAGAGATTATACGGGACAGTCTACCCCCTACGAGCAGTACTTC. Protein: CATSRDYTGQSTPYEQYF.

A remark on this clonotype: A much larger clonotype is one base distant, so this may be a read error. The rearrangement joins TRBV2 to TRBJ1-2, with D perhaps matching TRBD1 (5 bases). Germline CDR1 SNHLY, CDR2 FYNNEI. CDR3 size: 14 residues. CDR3 sequence (DNA): TGTGCCAGCAGTGAAGAAGGAGGGGTCTATGGCTACATCTTC. Translating it yields CASSEEGGVYGYIF.

This clonotype was picked up many times. The genes are TRBV20-1 and TRBJ1-1; D unclear. V was trimmed by 3 bases and J by 4 bases, leaving 15 bases between them. CDR1 DFQATT and CDR2 SNEGSKA come from the germline V gene (reference sequence). This CDR3 has 14 residues. The CDR3 here is CSARNGERSTEAFF. The CDR3 region has the DNA TGCAGTGCTAGGAACGGGGAAAGGAGCACTGAAGCTTTCTTT.

This clonotype was counted at least ten times. The genes are TRBV20-1 and TRBJ1-5, with TRBD1 as a possible D gene (6 bases). V lost 7 bases to trimming and J lost 4 bases, with 11 bases between them. Per germline, CDR1 DFQATT and CDR2 SNEGSKA (reference sequence). This CDR3 spans 12 amino acids. Here the CDR3 reads CSVQGPNQPQHF. In DNA, the CDR3 is TGCAGTGTACAGGGCCCTAATCAGCCCCAGCATTTT.

This clonotype was seen only a few times. J is TRBJ1-2 and V is TRBV20-1, with D unclear. There are 11 residues in the CDR3. Germline values: CDR1 DFQATT, CDR2 SNEGSKA (reference sequence). Trimming removed 2 bases at V and 11 bases at J, with 12 bases between. Written as DNA, the CDR3 is TGCAGTGCTAGAAGGGAGAGGGCATACACCTTC. Translation gives CSARRERAYTF.

Many counts were recorded for this clonotype. The chain uses TRBV7-2 and TRBJ2-7; perhaps TRBD1 as D (6 bases). The CDR3 is 14 residues long. Germline loops: CDR1 SGHTA, CDR2 FQGNSA. V was clipped by 5 bases and J by 3 bases, with 14 bases between them. CDR3 nucleotide sequence: TGTGCCAGCAGCCAACGATGGGACAACTACGAGCAGTACTTC. It translates to CASSQRWDNYEQYF.

This rearrangement joins TRBV6-5 to TRBJ2-5, with D possibly being TRBD1 or TRBD2 (5 bases each). Germline V CDR1 and CDR2: MNHEY, SVGAGI. The CDR3 spans 13 residues. Trimming removed 7 bases at V and 4 bases at J, with 13 bases between. The CDR3 here is CASKRDGLETQYF. CDR3 DNA: TGTGCCAGCAAAAGGGACGGACTAGAGACCCAGTACTTC.

V is TRBV6-6 and J is TRBJ2-7; tentative D call: TRBD1 (5 bases). Between the trimmed V and J ends, which lost 8 bases and 0 bases, there was a span of 11 bases. Germline lookup yields CDR1 MNHNY and CDR2 SVGAGI (reference sequence). The CDR3 runs to 13 residues. In nucleotides, the CDR3 is TGTGCCAGCCAAAGGGGTCCCTCCTACGAGCAGTACTTC. Translated, it gives CASQRGPSYEQYF.

This clonotype has a handful of counts. This chain links TRBV6-2 or TRBV6-3 with TRBJ1-4, with 7 bases lining up with TRBD1. V was clipped by 7 bases and J by 3 bases; unmatched bases: 14. The germline CDR1 and CDR2 sequences are MNHEY and SVGEGT. The CDR3 has 17 residues. CDR3 bases: TGTGCCAGCAATACCATTGGACAGGAGGAGCCTAATGAAAAACTGTTTTTT. Encoded protein: CASNTIGQEEPNEKLFF.

This clonotype was counted a few times. One junction end does not reproduce the germline sequence, and a read error may be involved. The chain uses TRBV7-2 and TRBJ2-1; tentative D call: TRBD2 (6 bases). The CDR3 consists of 14 residues. Germline V gene lookup returns CDR1 SGHTA and CDR2 FQGNSA. The CDR3 DNA follows: TGTGCCAGCAGCCTTCTAGCGATATACAGTGAGCAGTTCTTC. The encoded protein is CASSLLAIYSEQFF.